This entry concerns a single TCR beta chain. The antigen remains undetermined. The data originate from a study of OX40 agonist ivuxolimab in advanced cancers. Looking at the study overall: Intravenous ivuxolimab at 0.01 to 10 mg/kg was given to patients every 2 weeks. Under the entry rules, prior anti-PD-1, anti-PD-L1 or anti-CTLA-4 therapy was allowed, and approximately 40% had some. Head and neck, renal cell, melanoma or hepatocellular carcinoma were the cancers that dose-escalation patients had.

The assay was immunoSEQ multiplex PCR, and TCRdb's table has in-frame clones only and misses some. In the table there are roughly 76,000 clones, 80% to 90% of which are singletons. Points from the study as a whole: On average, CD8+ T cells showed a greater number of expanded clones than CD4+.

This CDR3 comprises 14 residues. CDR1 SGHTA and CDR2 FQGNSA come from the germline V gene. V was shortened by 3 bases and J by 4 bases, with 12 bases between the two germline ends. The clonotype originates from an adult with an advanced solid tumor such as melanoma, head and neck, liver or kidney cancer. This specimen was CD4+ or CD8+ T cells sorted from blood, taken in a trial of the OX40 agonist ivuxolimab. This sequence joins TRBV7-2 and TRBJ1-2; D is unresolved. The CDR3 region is CASSLGRFGYGYTF. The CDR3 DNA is TGTGCCAGCAGCTTGGGCAGGTTTGGCTATGGCTACACCTTC.